This T cell receptor (beta chain) emerged from a study of blood T cell repertoires in COVID-19. Study summary: The samples span acute and convalescent COVID-19 from the United States, Italy and Spain.

V was shortened by 2 bases and J by 2 bases, with 6 bases between the two germline ends. CDR1 is MNHEY, CDR2 SVGAGI, per germline. CDR3 length: 13 residues. Authors' analysis steps: Cell counts per sample came from amplifying reference gene primers. Libraries were prepared by immunoSEQ multiplex PCR; TCRdb keeps only in-frame clonotypes and omits some of them. V and J calls plus clone size are reproduced from that table; the DNA served to infer D and trimming. Of over 90,000 clones listed, roughly 90% were seen once; the top ten hold more than 5%. The V call is TRBV6-5, the J call TRBJ1-2; D unresolved. The specimen was peripheral blood. This receptor was taken from a human donor in a cohort sampled during active COVID-19. CDR3 in DNA: TGTGCCAGCAGTTACGGGGAGAACTATGGCTACACCTTC. It encodes CASSYGENYGYTF.